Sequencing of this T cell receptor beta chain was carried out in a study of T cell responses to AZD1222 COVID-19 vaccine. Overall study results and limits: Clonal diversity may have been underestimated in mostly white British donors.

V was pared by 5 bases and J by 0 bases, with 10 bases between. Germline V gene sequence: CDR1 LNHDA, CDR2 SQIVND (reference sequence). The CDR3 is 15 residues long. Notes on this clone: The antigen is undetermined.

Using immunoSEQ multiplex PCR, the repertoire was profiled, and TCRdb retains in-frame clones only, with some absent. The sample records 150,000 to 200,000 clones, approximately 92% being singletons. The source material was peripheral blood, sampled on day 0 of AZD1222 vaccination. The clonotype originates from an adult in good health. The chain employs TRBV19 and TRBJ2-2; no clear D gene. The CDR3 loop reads CASSQYTPNTGELFF. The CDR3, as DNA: TGTGCCAGTAGTCAGTACACCCCGAACACCGGGGAGCTGTTTTTT. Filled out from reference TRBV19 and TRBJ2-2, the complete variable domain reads DGGITQSPKYLFRKEGQNVTLSCEQNLNHDAMYWYRQDPGQGLRLIYYSQIVNDFQKGDIAEGYSVSREKKESFPLTVTSAQKNPTAFYLCASSQYTPNTGELFFGEGSRLTVL.